Shown below are 27 T cell receptor beta chains from a single sample sequenced in a study of beta chain features in type 1 diabetes. The whole isolated RNA underwent reverse transcription, so sequencing captured expressed TCRB transcripts. The assay was immunoSEQ multiplex PCR, and TCRdb's table has in-frame clones only and misses some. The table lists around 44,000 clones, approximately 56% of them singletons. Sequenced input: Tregs from blood. The receptors originated from a woman younger than 35 in good health.

J is TRBJ2-5 and V is TRBV6-5; TRBD1 agrees at 7 bases. V lost 6 bases and J lost 5; bases outside the gene matches: 6. This CDR3 has 13 residues. Germline CDR1 is MNHEY and CDR2 is SVGAGI. In DNA form, the CDR3 reads TGTGCCAGCAGGAATGTCAGGGGGGAGACCCAGTACTTC. It codes for CASRNVRGETQYF.

V gene TRBV5-1 combines with J gene TRBJ2-7; D perhaps matches TRBD2 (5 bases). Germline loops: CDR1 SGHRS, CDR2 YFSETQ. This CDR3 has 13 amino acids. Trimming removed 6 bases at V and 0 bases at J, with 10 bases between. CDR3 amino acids: CASNELGSYEQYF. CDR3 bases: TGCGCCAGCAACGAACTAGGCTCCTACGAGCAGTACTTC.

The chain is built from TRBV29-1 and TRBJ2-7; D unresolved. Germline CDR1 and CDR2: SQVTM and ANQGSEA. V was trimmed by 4 bases and J by 0 bases, leaving 10 bases between them. The CDR3 runs 13 residues. For the CDR3, the DNA is TGCAGCGTTGGTCCTCTTAGCTCCTACGAGCAGTACTTC. Translating gives CSVGPLSSYEQYF.

The CDR3 loop reads CASIDRDRGPGANVLTF. In nucleotides, the CDR3 is TGTGCCAGCATAGATCGGGACAGGGGGCCTGGGGCCAACGTCCTGACTTTC. The V gene is TRBV28, the J gene TRBJ2-6, with TRBD1 identical over 12 bases. The V and J ends lost 7 bases and 2 bases, in that order; junction bases with no gene match: 6. Germline loops: CDR1 MDHEN, CDR2 SYDVKM. CDR3 size: 17 residues.

This clone was picked up a small number of times. V usage is TRBV7-8 and J usage is TRBJ2-5, with 11 bases identical to TRBD2. V was clipped by 5 bases and J by 3 bases; unmatched bases: 17. From germline, CDR1 is SGHVS and CDR2 FQNEAQ. The CDR3 has 19 amino acids. In DNA, the CDR3 is TGTGCCAGCAGCCAACTGGGACTAGCGGACGAAGCGGTAAAAGAGACCCAGTACTTC. As protein: CASSQLGLADEAVKETQYF.

This sequence joins TRBV5-1 and TRBJ1-1; 9 bases line up with TRBD1. The CDR3 loop spans 17 amino acids. CDR1 is SGHRS, CDR2 YFSETQ, per germline. Trimming at V came to 4 bases and at J to 5 bases, leaving 15 bases not matched to a gene. CDR3 protein: CASSRYKQQGARTEAFF. CDR3 DNA sequence: TGCGCCAGCAGCCGATATAAGCAACAGGGGGCGCGAACTGAAGCTTTCTTT.

The chain is built from TRBV15 and TRBJ2-7; D perhaps matches TRBD1 (6 bases). Per germline, CDR1 LNHNV and CDR2 YYDKDF (reference sequence). This CDR3 spans 15 amino acids. Trimming took off 0 bases at V and 2 bases at J, with 11 bases between the two ends. CDR3 loop: CATSREGGSAYEQYF. The CDR3 nucleotides read TGTGCCACCAGCAGAGAAGGGGGTTCGGCCTACGAGCAGTACTTC.

In its sample, this clone was seen once. J is TRBJ1-5 and V is TRBV28; possibly TRBD1 for D (6 bases). The V gene lost 4 bases and the J gene lost 1 base, with 20 bases spanning the gap. Germline V gene data show CDR1 as MDHEN and CDR2 as SYDVKM. This CDR3 is 18 amino acids long. The CDR3 reads CASSYRGELAWSNQPQHF. The CDR3 nucleotides read TGTGCCAGCAGTTATAGGGGGGAACTAGCGTGGAGCAATCAGCCCCAGCATTTT.

V usage is TRBV5-8 and J usage is TRBJ2-4; TRBD1 might be the D (5 bases). V was cut by 9 bases and J by 0 bases, with 19 bases left in between. The CDR3 consists of 16 residues. Germline values: CDR1 SGHTS, CDR2 YDEGEE. This CDR3 is CANEQVGALAKNIQYF. The CDR3, as DNA: TGTGCCAACGAGCAGGTAGGGGCGCTAGCCAAAAACATTCAGTACTTC.

The DNA of the CDR3 is TGTGCCAGAGGGCGCACGATAGGGGAGGTCTACGAGCAGTACTTC. Protein product: CARGRTIGEVYEQYF. The chain employs TRBV6-4 and TRBJ2-7, with a weak D call TRBD2 (6 bases). This CDR3 is built from 15 residues. The germline V gene encodes CDR1 MRHNA and CDR2 SNTAGT. V was clipped by 9 bases and J by 3 bases, with 21 bases between them.

Points on this clone: At one end, the junction sequence differs from germline, possibly due to a read error. This rearrangement joins TRBV6-6 to TRBJ1-1; 7 bases are shared with TRBD1. Germline CDR1 and CDR2: MNHNY and SVGAGI (reference sequence). The CDR3 has 15 amino acids. CDR3 nucleotide sequence: TGTGCCAGCAGTTACCGACAGGGTGGGGACACTAAAGCTTTCTTT. It is translated as CASSYRQGGDTKAFF.

This chain links TRBV5-1 with TRBJ2-3, with 13 bases lining up with TRBD2. V shed 4 bases, J shed 5 bases, and the junction held 10 bases outside the gene matches. The CDR3 runs 17 residues. Germline V gene sequence: CDR1 SGHRS, CDR2 YFSETQ. The CDR3 reads CASSRRLAGGTGDTQYF. The CDR3 nucleotides read TGCGCCAGCAGCCGCCGACTAGCGGGAGGAACGGGAGATACGCAGTATTTT.

This clone was counted a few times. The chain couples TRBV7-9 to TRBJ2-7; 7 bases match TRBD1. Trimming cost V 6 bases and J 5 bases; bases outside gene matches: 7. Per the germline V gene, CDR1 is SEHNR and CDR2 is FQNEAQ (reference sequence). The CDR3 extends over 13 amino acids. The CDR3 here is CASSRGTANEQYF. Here the CDR3 DNA reads TGTGCCAGCAGTAGAGGGACAGCCAACGAGCAGTACTTC.

This clone has a handful of counts. The chain employs TRBV2 and TRBJ2-7; 13 bases map to TRBD2. The CDR3 has 19 residues. Germline CDR1 and CDR2: SNHLY and FYNNEI. The trim removed 5 bases at V and 4 bases at J, leaving 17 bases unmatched. CDR3 coding DNA: TGTGCCAGCAGTACTAGCGGGAGGGCCTTTGCAGCCGCATTTTACGAGCAGTACTTC. Translated, it gives CASSTSGRAFAAAFYEQYF.

The J gene is TRBJ2-7, the V gene TRBV6-6; tentatively, D is TRBD2 (7 bases). V was pared by 6 bases and J by 11 bases, with 23 bases between. CDR1 and CDR2 (germline): MNHNY, SVGAGI (reference sequence). The CDR3 is made up of 14 amino acids. The CDR3 sequence is CASRGGGRLLGEYF. The DNA of the CDR3 is TGTGCCAGCAGAGGGGGGGGCCGTTTATTGGGGGAGTACTTC.

This clone has only a few counts. V usage is TRBV5-1 and J usage is TRBJ2-7, with 7 bases matching TRBD2. With V trimmed by 1 base and J by 1 base, 8 bases remained unmatched. The CDR3 consists of 16 residues. Per germline, CDR1 SGHRS and CDR2 YFSETQ. The CDR3 loop reads CASSLWRGEGSYEQYF. Here the CDR3 DNA reads TGCGCCAGCAGCTTGTGGAGAGGGGAGGGTTCCTACGAGCAGTACTTC. The complete variable domain, with remaining parts taken from reference TRBV5-1 and TRBJ2-7, reads KAGVTQTPRYLIKTRGQQVTLSCSPISGHRSVSWYQQTPGQGLQFLFEYFSETQRNKGNFPGRFSGRQFSNSRSEMNVSTLELGDSALYLCASSLWRGEGSYEQYFGPGTRLTVT.

The CDR3 DNA sequence: TGTGCCAGCAGCGTAGACTCGGGAGGGTACTACGAGCAGTACTTC. Amino acid sequence: CASSVDSGGYYEQYF. The chain employs TRBV9 and TRBJ2-7; 8 bases align to TRBD2. J was trimmed by 3 bases and V by 0 bases; bases with no gene match: 5. CDR1 and CDR2 (germline): SGDLS, YYNGEE. The CDR3 length is 15 residues.

The chain links TRBV6-6 to TRBJ2-1, with TRBD2 matching over 8 bases. Trimming cost V 2 bases and J 3 bases; bases outside gene matches: 6. Germline V gives CDR1 MNHNY, CDR2 SVGAGI (reference sequence). This CDR3 has 16 residues. CDR3 protein: CASSYPGGTRYNEQFF. CDR3 sequence (DNA): TGTGCCAGCAGTTACCCGGGGGGGACCCGCTACAATGAGCAGTTCTTC.

The chain recombines TRBV6-6 with TRBJ1-1; the D gene is possibly TRBD1 (6 bases). V was cut by 8 bases and J by 6 bases, with 19 bases left in between. CDR1 and CDR2 (germline): MNHNY, SVGAGI (reference sequence). This CDR3 has 14 amino acids. The CDR3 loop reads CASGKLGGRAEAFF. Written as DNA, the CDR3 is TGTGCCAGCGGCAAGTTGGGGGGGCGGGCTGAAGCTTTCTTT.

The J gene is TRBJ2-7, the V gene TRBV6-5, with 7 bases matching TRBD2. Germline CDR1 MNHEY, CDR2 SVGAGI. V shed 3 bases and J 0 bases; nucleotides not matched to a gene: 5. This CDR3 is 15 amino acids long. This chain's CDR3 is CASSYGSGASYEQYF. The CDR3 nucleotides are TGTGCCAGCAGTTATGGAAGCGGGGCCTCCTACGAGCAGTACTTC.

The rearrangement links TRBV7-3 to TRBJ2-2; 7 bases are shared with TRBD1. J gave up 5 bases and V 5 bases, and 8 bases lay outside the gene matches. The CDR3 spans 15 residues. Germline CDR1 SGHTA, CDR2 FQGTGA. CDR3 coding DNA: TGTGCCAGCAGCAAAAAACAGGGGTTAACCGGGGAGCTGTTTTTT. Its translation: CASSKKQGLTGELFF.

The gene calls are TRBV7-2 and TRBJ2-5; the match to TRBD1 covers 9 bases. CDR1 is SGHTA, CDR2 FQGNSA, per germline. CDR3 length: 14 amino acids. V lost 3 bases to trimming and J lost 5 bases; unmatched junction nucleotides: 4. The CDR3 sequence is CASSFIGTGETQYF. The CDR3 coding sequence is TGTGCCAGCAGCTTCATTGGGACAGGGGAGACCCAGTACTTC.

The chain employs TRBV2 and TRBJ2-2; D ambiguous. V lost 7 bases, J lost 0 bases, and 15 bases lay in between. CDR3 length: 16 amino acids. The germline CDR1 and CDR2 sequences are SNHLY and FYNNEI. The CDR3 DNA reads as TGTGCCAGCAAAACTACGGCGGCAGCGAACACCGGGGAGCTGTTTTTT. Protein sequence: CASKTTAAANTGELFF. The variable domain in full, completed from reference TRBV2 and TRBJ2-2, reads EPEVTQTPSHQVTQMGQEVILRCVPISNHLYFYWYRQILGQKVEFLVSFYNNEISEKSEIFDDQFSVERPDGSNFTLKIRSTKLEDSAMYFCASKTTAAANTGELFFGEGSRLTVL.

There are a few counts of this clone. This chain connects TRBV27 to TRBJ2-1, with TRBD2 as a possible D gene (6 bases). Germline V gene sequence: CDR1 MNHEY, CDR2 SMNVEV (reference sequence). The CDR3 is 14 amino acids. The V and J ends lost 6 bases and 5 bases respectively, with 14 bases between them. The CDR3 loop is CASSHSSANNEQFF. The CDR3 region has the DNA TGTGCCAGCAGCCATTCTAGCGCGAACAATGAGCAGTTCTTC.

The chain employs TRBV11-2 and TRBJ2-3, with D tentatively TRBD2 (5 bases). CDR3 length equals 17 residues. V was trimmed by 2 bases and J by 3 bases, leaving 18 bases between them. Germline V gives CDR1 SGHAT, CDR2 FQNNGV. The DNA for the CDR3 is TGTGCCAGCAGCTTAAGATGGCTAGCCAGCAGTACAGATACGCAGTATTTT. Translating gives CASSLRWLASSTDTQYF.

This clone was seen a handful of times. The chain couples TRBV19 to TRBJ2-5; 8 bases are a match to TRBD2. The J call may be mistaken, given a closer DNA end match to TRBJ2-7. The CDR3 length is 15 residues. Germline CDR1 and CDR2: LNHDA and SQIVND (reference sequence). The CDR3 spells CASSHHLAGRYEQYF. The CDR3 DNA follows: TGTGCCAGTAGCCATCACCTAGCGGGCAGATACGAGCAGTACTTC.

A few counts support this clone. The chain has TRBV29-1 and TRBJ1-5; 7 bases align to TRBD1. Germline V gene data show CDR1 as SQVTM and CDR2 as ANQGSEA. V shed 4 bases and J 2 bases; nucleotides not matched to a gene: 2. The CDR3 sequence is 13 residues long. The CDR3 DNA sequence: TGCAGCGTTGTCACAGGGGGCAATCAGCCCCAGCATTTT. Protein product: CSVVTGGNQPQHF.